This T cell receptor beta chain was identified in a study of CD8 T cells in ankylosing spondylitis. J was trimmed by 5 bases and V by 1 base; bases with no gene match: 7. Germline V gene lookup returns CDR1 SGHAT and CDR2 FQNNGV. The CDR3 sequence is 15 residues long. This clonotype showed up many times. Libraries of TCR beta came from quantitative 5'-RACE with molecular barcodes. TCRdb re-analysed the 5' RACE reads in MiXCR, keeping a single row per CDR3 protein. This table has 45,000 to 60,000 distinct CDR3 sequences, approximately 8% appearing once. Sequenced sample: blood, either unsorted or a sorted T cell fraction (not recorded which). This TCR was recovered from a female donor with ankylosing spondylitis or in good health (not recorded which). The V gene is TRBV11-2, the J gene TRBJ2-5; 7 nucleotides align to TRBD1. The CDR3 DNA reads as TGTGCCAGCAGCTTAGGGCCGACAGGGTTGGAGACCCAGTACTTC. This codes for CASSLGPTGLETQYF.